The 30 T cell receptor beta chains in this list originate from one sample, sequenced in a study of T cells in Graves' hyperthyroidism and ophthalmopathy. Authors of the study amplified TCR beta CDR3 regions from RNA transcripts. Using the HTBI primer set, a first-round RT-PCR was run on the TCR CDR3. A single record per CDR3 protein comes from TCRdb applying MiXCR to the multiplex PCR reads. The sample lists hundreds of thousands of distinct CDR3 sequences, roughly 20% seen once, with 30% to 40% in the top ten. Input material: blood. Receptors were obtained from a man between 25 and 39 years old with Graves' ophthalmopathy.

The chain couples TRBV6-1 to TRBJ2-6; D not resolved. Trimming left V 4 bases short and J 1 base short, with 8 bases between. CDR1 is MNHNS, CDR2 SASEGT, per germline. CDR3 length: 15 amino acids. CDR3 protein: CASSAWVSGANVLTF. The CDR3 coding sequence is TGTGCCAGCAGTGCTTGGGTATCTGGGGCCAACGTCCTGACTTTC.

This clonotype was detected a few times. The chain employs TRBV20-1 and TRBJ1-2; D is undetermined. There are 17 residues in the CDR3. Germline V gene data show CDR1 as DFQATT and CDR2 as SNEGSKA (reference sequence). Trimming shortened V by 2 bases and J by 2 bases, and 21 bases separated the two germline ends. The CDR3 nucleotides are TGCAGTGCTAGAAATTCATCCGGTACCGACGGAAACTATGGCTACACCTTC. Protein: CSARNSSGTDGNYGYTF.

This clonotype was counted only a few times. The V and J genes are TRBV18 and TRBJ2-7; 10 bases fit TRBD2. Germline loops: CDR1 KGHSH, CDR2 LQKENI. The CDR3 is 14 residues long. J was trimmed by 5 bases and V by 2 bases; bases with no gene match: 3. In DNA, the CDR3 is TGTGCCAGCTCACCATCCGGGACTAGCGACGAGCAGTACTTC. It translates to CASSPSGTSDEQYF.

This clonotype was counted only a few times. V usage is TRBV28 and J usage is TRBJ2-1, with 12 bases lining up with TRBD2. The CDR3 extends over 14 amino acids. Germline values: CDR1 MDHEN, CDR2 SYDVKM. The V gene end was trimmed by 6 bases and the J gene end by 8 bases; junction bases not matched to a gene: 5. The CDR3 region is CASRTSGSGDEQFF. CDR3 sequence (DNA): TGTGCCAGCAGGACTAGCGGGAGTGGGGATGAGCAGTTCTTC.

This clonotype has more than one count but fewer than ten. The chain carries TRBV28 and TRBJ1-2; possibly TRBD1 for D (6 bases). The CDR3 has 14 amino acids. The ends were cut back, 1 base at V and 5 bases at J, with 11 bases in the middle. Germline lookup yields CDR1 MDHEN and CDR2 SYDVKM. In nucleotides, the CDR3 is TGTGCCAGCAGTTTATTCTCCAGGGGTTATGGCTACACCTTC. Its translation: CASSLFSRGYGYTF.

In this sample, this clonotype turned up a few times. The V call is TRBV30, the J call TRBJ1-1; 9 bases align to TRBD1. This CDR3 has 13 amino acids. The germline gives CDR1 GTSNPN, CDR2 SVGIG (reference sequence). V gave up 2 bases and J gave up 7 bases; unmatched junction bases: 5. The CDR3 region is CAWSPGQGVEAFF. CDR3 nucleotides: TGTGCCTGGAGTCCGGGACAGGGAGTTGAAGCTTTCTTT.

The chain links TRBV15 to TRBJ2-3, with 10 positions matching TRBD1. The CDR3 has 15 residues. The V and J ends lost 5 bases and 3 bases, in that order; junction bases with no gene match: 5. The germline gives CDR1 LNHNV, CDR2 YYDKDF (reference sequence). CDR3 loop: CATSALGQGTDTQYF. For the CDR3, the DNA is TGTGCCACCAGCGCGTTGGGACAGGGGACAGATACGCAGTATTTT.

The chain couples TRBV20-1 to TRBJ1-1; possible D gene TRBD1, 5 bases. This CDR3 is 14 amino acids long. Germline lookup yields CDR1 DFQATT and CDR2 SNEGSKA (reference sequence). V was pared by 4 bases and J by 1 base, with 13 bases between. In DNA form, the CDR3 reads TGCAGTGCTACCAGGGACGCTGGGAACACTGAAGCTTTCTTT. Protein: CSATRDAGNTEAFF.

This clonotype was observed many times. The chain recombines TRBV3-1 with TRBJ2-5, with D unresolved. Germline CDR1 LGHDT, CDR2 YNNKEL (reference sequence). V shed 2 bases and J shed 1 base, with 11 bases lying between them. The CDR3 runs 15 residues. The CDR3, as DNA: TGTGCCAGCAGCCAAAACAATTTGGGCCAAGAGACCCAGTACTTC. Its translation is CASSQNNLGQETQYF.

V usage is TRBV7-9 and J usage is TRBJ2-7; unclear D gene. The germline gives CDR1 SEHNR, CDR2 FQNEAQ (reference sequence). This CDR3 contains 15 residues. Trimming cost V 3 bases and J 1 base, with 13 bases left between them. The CDR3 DNA reads TGTGCCAGCAGCTTCGACGTCAAGCGATCCTACGAGCAGTACTTC. Its translation is CASSFDVKRSYEQYF.

This clonotype has just a few counts. The CDR3 here is CASSAIPEESPLHF. CDR3 bases: TGTGCCAGCAGCGCCATCCCAGAAGAATCACCCCTCCACTTT. The chain couples TRBV9 to TRBJ1-6, with D unresolved. There are 14 residues in the CDR3. The V gene's germline CDR1 is SGDLS and CDR2 YYNGEE. Between the trimmed V and J ends, which lost 3 bases and 10 bases, there was a span of 14 bases.

In its sample, this clonotype was seen a few times. This rearrangement joins TRBV4-2 to TRBJ2-1, with a weak D call TRBD2 (6 bases). In germline, CDR1 is LGHNA, CDR2 YNFKEQ. The V end was cut by 0 bases, the J end by 2 bases, with 11 bases between. This CDR3 comprises 16 residues. CDR3 sequence: CASSQDPAGPYNEQFF. CDR3 DNA: TGTGCCAGCAGCCAAGATCCAGCGGGTCCCTACAATGAGCAGTTCTTC.

There are many counts of this clonotype. The rearrangement uses TRBV5-1 and TRBJ2-1; 11 bases fit TRBD2. Trimming took 7 bases from V and 2 from J; bases not matched to a gene: 5. The V gene's germline CDR1 is SGHRS and CDR2 YFSETQ. CDR3 length: 15 residues. In nucleotides, the CDR3 is TGCGCCAGCGGTACTAGCGGGAGTCCCTACAATGAGCAGTTCTTC. It encodes CASGTSGSPYNEQFF.

V is TRBV27 and J is TRBJ2-2; 11 bases are shared with TRBD2. The CDR3 loop spans 16 amino acids. Germline V gene lookup returns CDR1 MNHEY and CDR2 SMNVEV (reference sequence). The junction had 9 bases not matched to a gene; V was cut back by 5 bases and J by 7 bases. Here the CDR3 reads CASSPELAGDLGELFF. The DNA of the CDR3 is TGTGCCAGCAGTCCCGAACTAGCGGGAGATCTCGGGGAGCTGTTTTTT.

V usage is TRBV29-1 and J usage is TRBJ2-1, with 7 positions matching TRBD2. Per germline, CDR1 SQVTM and CDR2 ANQGSEA. With V trimmed by 3 bases and J by 0 bases, 14 bases remained unmatched. This CDR3 contains 18 residues. CDR3 nucleotides: TGCAGCGTTGACAACTCAAGGCCCCTAGCGGACTCCTACAATGAGCAGTTCTTC. It translates to CSVDNSRPLADSYNEQFF.

The chain has TRBV19 and TRBJ2-1; D is ambiguous. CDR3 length: 19 amino acids. Germline loops: CDR1 LNHDA, CDR2 SQIVND (reference sequence). Trimming stripped 4 bases from V and 0 bases from J, with 22 bases between. CDR3 coding DNA: TGTGCCAGTAGTACATCCGGACGCCTCTTCTCGAGCTCCTACAATGAGCAGTTCTTC. Translation: CASSTSGRLFSSSYNEQFF.

This clonotype has only a few counts. The chain has TRBV10-3 and TRBJ1-3, with D tentatively TRBD1 (6 bases). Trimming removed 5 bases from V and 0 bases from J, with 11 bases in between. The CDR3 is made up of 15 amino acids. Germline V gives CDR1 ENHRY, CDR2 SYGVKD. The CDR3 is CAISPRTASGNTIYF. The CDR3 DNA follows: TGTGCCATCAGTCCTAGGACAGCCTCTGGAAACACCATATATTTT.

The table lists this clonotype with a few counts. The chain uses TRBV4-1 and TRBJ2-2; 12 positions agree with TRBD1. The CDR3 has 15 amino acids. CDR1 is MGHRA and CDR2 is YSYEKL in the germline V gene. Germline trimming cut 1 base from V and 9 bases from J; bases unmatched to any gene: 3. CDR3 protein: CASSQGDRGRRELFF. CDR3 bases: TGCGCCAGCAGCCAAGGGGACAGGGGGCGCCGGGAGCTGTTTTTT.

The V and J genes are TRBV7-9 and TRBJ1-5; 8 bases agree with TRBD1. This CDR3 region has 13 residues. Germline V gene data show CDR1 as SEHNR and CDR2 as FQNEAQ (reference sequence). The ends lost 5 bases at V and 9 bases at J; junction bases unmatched: 6. CDR3 protein: CASSTDRVRPQHF. CDR3 DNA: TGTGCCAGCAGCACGGACAGGGTACGGCCCCAGCATTTT.

This clonotype has just a few counts. This chain links TRBV20-1 with TRBJ2-7; D might be TRBD1 (6 bases). The CDR3 spans 14 residues. V was cut by 4 bases and J by 0 bases, with 13 bases left in between. Germline CDR1 reads DFQATT; CDR2 reads SNEGSKA (reference sequence). The CDR3 DNA reads TGCAGTGCTACCACAGGGACAAACTCCTACGAGCAGTACTTC. Residues: CSATTGTNSYEQYF.

At least ten counts were recorded for this clonotype. J is TRBJ2-5 and V is TRBV2, with unresolved D. The CDR3 length is 14 residues. Germline assignment: CDR1 SNHLY and CDR2 FYNNEI. V lost 4 bases to trimming and J lost 3 bases, with 12 bases between them. The CDR3: CASSGARSEETQYF. The CDR3 DNA reads TGTGCCAGCAGTGGGGCAAGATCCGAAGAGACCCAGTACTTC. Using reference TRBV2 and TRBJ2-5 for the parts outside the CDR3, the full variable domain is EPEVTQTPSHQVTQMGQEVILRCVPISNHLYFYWYRQILGQKVEFLVSFYNNEISEKSEIFDDQFSVERPDGSNFTLKIRSTKLEDSAMYFCASSGARSEETQYFGPGTRLLVL.

V gene TRBV6-1 combines with J gene TRBJ2-7; the match to TRBD2 covers 10 bases. V lost 5 bases and J lost 3; bases outside the gene matches: 4. This CDR3 has 14 amino acids. CDR1 is MNHNS and CDR2 is SASEGT in the germline V gene. The CDR3 DNA follows: TGTGCCAGCAGTCAACTAGCGGGATACTACGAGCAGTACTTC. Amino acids: CASSQLAGYYEQYF.

The chain has TRBV4-3 and TRBJ2-5; D not resolved. Germline V gene data show CDR1 as LGHNA and CDR2 as YSLEER. Deletions cut 1 base from V and 1 base from J, with 10 bases between. This CDR3 comprises 15 residues. The CDR3 sequence is CASSQVLMVQETQYF. CDR3 coding DNA: TGCGCCAGCAGCCAAGTCTTGATGGTCCAAGAGACCCAGTACTTC.

This clonotype was seen ten or more times. The chain links TRBV28 to TRBJ1-2; 9 bases align to TRBD1. The germline gives CDR1 MDHEN, CDR2 SYDVKM. The CDR3 sequence is 15 residues long. V dropped 3 bases and J dropped 4; count of bases not matched to a gene: 6. The CDR3: CASSFRDREAYGYTF. In nucleotides, the CDR3 is TGTGCCAGCAGTTTTCGGGACAGGGAAGCCTATGGCTACACCTTC.

This clonotype was counted ten times or more. This sequence joins TRBV10-3 and TRBJ2-3; D is possibly TRBD2 (7 bases). This CDR3 has 16 amino acids. The ends were cut back, 6 bases at V and 4 bases at J, with 20 bases in the middle. Germline-derived CDR1 and CDR2 are ENHRY and SYGVKD. DNA for the CDR3: TGTGCCATCAGCTCGCGGAAAGGGGGAGGGGCAGATACGCAGTATTTT. Translated, it gives CAISSRKGGGADTQYF.

Only a few counts were recorded for this clonotype. Since a much larger clone is just one base distant, this may be a read error. CDR3 residues: CASGTGGDGSEQYF. In DNA, the CDR3 is TGTGCCAGCGGGACTGGCGGGGATGGGTCCGAGCAGTACTTC. The rearrangement joins TRBV6-1 to TRBJ2-7; D is possibly TRBD2 (6 bases). Germline values: CDR1 MNHNS, CDR2 SASEGT. The V gene lost 8 bases and the J gene lost 6 bases, with 20 bases spanning the gap. This CDR3 has 14 residues.

Concerning this clonotype: One end of the junction does not line up with germline, which may come from a read error. J is TRBJ1-2 and V is TRBV13; TRBD1 might be the D (5 bases). The CDR3 contains 15 residues. Germline values: CDR1 PRHDT, CDR2 FYEKMQ (reference sequence). The CDR3 reads CASSSFQGANYGHTF. DNA of the CDR3: TGTGCCAGCAGCTCATTCCAGGGAGCTAACTATGGCCACACCTTC.

The CDR3 reads CASSTPGGIDEQYF. CDR3 nucleotide sequence: TGTGCCAGCAGTACCCCGGGAGGAATCGACGAGCAGTACTTC. The chain recombines TRBV6-2 or TRBV6-3 with TRBJ2-7, with 7 bases lining up with TRBD2. The V gene end was trimmed by 5 bases and the J gene end by 5 bases; junction bases not matched to a gene: 9. CDR1 MNHEY and CDR2 SVGEGT come from the germline V gene. The length of the CDR3 is 14 residues.

The chain has TRBV10-3 and TRBJ2-6; 8 bases are a match to TRBD1. Germline V gives CDR1 ENHRY, CDR2 SYGVKD. The CDR3 extends over 18 amino acids. Trimming removed 7 bases from V and 0 bases from J; junction bases left unmatched: 11. The CDR3 is CAINGPGGAGSGANVLTF. The CDR3 DNA sequence: TGTGCCATCAACGGGCCAGGGGGCGCTGGCTCTGGGGCCAACGTCCTGACTTTC.

V usage is TRBV20-1 and J usage is TRBJ2-1, with 11 nucleotides matching TRBD1. Germline V gives CDR1 DFQATT, CDR2 SNEGSKA (reference sequence). V trimming: 5 bases; J trimming: 5 bases; junction bases outside the gene matches: 5. This CDR3 region has 14 residues. The CDR3 DNA is TGCAGTGCTCCCGGGACAGGGGGTGACAATGAGCAGTTCTTC. It encodes CSAPGTGGDNEQFF.